Listed here is a single TCR beta chain. These data come from a study of blood T cell repertoires in COVID-19. Study overall: Samples of COVID-19 (acute and convalescent) were obtained from the United States, Italy and Spain. The analysed material was cDNA or gDNA that came from T cells, B-cell-depleted T cells, or PBMCs.

V trimming: 4 bases; J trimming: 1 base; junction bases outside the gene matches: 12. CDR3 length equals 18 residues. Germline-derived CDR1 and CDR2 are LGHDT and YNNKEL (reference sequence). As processed by the authors: Reference gene primer amplification gave estimated nucleated cell counts. This table comes from immunoSEQ multiplex PCR, and its TCRdb copy is limited to in-frame clones, with some not included. V and J calls and clone size are given by that table; D and trimming were obtained from the DNA. The repertoire consists of about 81,000 clones, with more than 70% occurring once and the leading ten covering roughly 25%.

This receptor was identified in a human donor in a cohort sampled during active COVID-19. The specimen was peripheral blood. The chain couples TRBV3-1 (or the pseudogene TRBV3-2) to TRBJ2-7; 11 nucleotides agree with TRBD2. This CDR3 reads CASSPGLAGTRPSYEQYF. In nucleotides, the CDR3 is TGTGCCAGCAGCCCCGGACTAGCGGGCACTAGACCTTCCTACGAGCAGTACTTC.